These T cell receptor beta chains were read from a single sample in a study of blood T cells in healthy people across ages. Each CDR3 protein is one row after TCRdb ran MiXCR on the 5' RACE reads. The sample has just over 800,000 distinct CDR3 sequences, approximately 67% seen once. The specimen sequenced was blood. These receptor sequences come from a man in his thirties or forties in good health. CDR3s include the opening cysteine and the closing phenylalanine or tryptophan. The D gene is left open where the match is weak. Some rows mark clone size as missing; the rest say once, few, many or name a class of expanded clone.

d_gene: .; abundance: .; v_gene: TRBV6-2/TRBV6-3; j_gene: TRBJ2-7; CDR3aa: CAARDRAYEQYF; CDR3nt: TGTGCCGCGCGGGACAGAGCATACGAGCAGTACTTC
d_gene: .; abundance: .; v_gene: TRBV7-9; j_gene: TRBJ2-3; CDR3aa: CASSYPGQISTDTQYF; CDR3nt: TGTGCCAGCAGCTACCCTGGACAGATTAGCACAGATACGCAGTATTTT
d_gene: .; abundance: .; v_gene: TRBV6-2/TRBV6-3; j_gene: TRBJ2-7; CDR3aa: CASSGTALGEQYF; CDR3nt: TGTGCCAGCAGTGGGACTGCGCTAGGCGAGCAGTACTTC
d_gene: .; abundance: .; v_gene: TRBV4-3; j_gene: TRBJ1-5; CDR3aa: CASSQVTGPNQPQHF; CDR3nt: TGCGCCAGCAGCCAAGTAACAGGGCCCAATCAGCCCCAGCATTTT
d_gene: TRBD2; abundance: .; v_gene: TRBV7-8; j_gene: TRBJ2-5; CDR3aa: CASTLYTQGGLAGGQETQYF; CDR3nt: TGTGCCAGCACCCTCTACACCCAGGGGGGACTAGCGGGGGGACAAGAGACCCAGTACTTC
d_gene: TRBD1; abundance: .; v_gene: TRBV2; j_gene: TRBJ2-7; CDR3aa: CASAQGTGGFHEQYF; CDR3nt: TGTGCCAGCGCCCAAGGGACAGGGGGCTTCCACGAGCAGTACTTC
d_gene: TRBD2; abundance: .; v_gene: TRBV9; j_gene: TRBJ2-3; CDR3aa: CASSEPGLTTDTQYF; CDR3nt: TGTGCCAGCAGCGAACCGGGACTAACCACAGATACGCAGTATTTT
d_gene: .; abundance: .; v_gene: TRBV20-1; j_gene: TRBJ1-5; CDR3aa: CSARDNGVNQPQHF; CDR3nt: TGCAGTGCTAGAGATAACGGAGTCAATCAGCCCCAGCATTTT
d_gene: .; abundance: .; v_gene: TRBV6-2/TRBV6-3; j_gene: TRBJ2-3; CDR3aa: CASGERLGSGEDTQYF; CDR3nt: TGTGCCAGCGGCGAAAGACTCGGGTCCGGGGAAGATACGCAGTATTTT
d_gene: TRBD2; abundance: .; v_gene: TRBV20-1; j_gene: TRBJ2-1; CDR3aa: CSASSGGFLSYNEQFF; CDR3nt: TGCAGTGCGTCTAGCGGGGGGTTCCTCTCCTACAATGAGCAGTTCTTC
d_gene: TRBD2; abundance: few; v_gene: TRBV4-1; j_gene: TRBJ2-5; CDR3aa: CASSQEPSGRSETQYF; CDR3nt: TGCGCCAGCAGCCAAGAGCCTAGCGGGCGCTCTGAGACCCAGTACTTC
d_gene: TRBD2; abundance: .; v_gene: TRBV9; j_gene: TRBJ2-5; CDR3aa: CASSAKRAGLLETQYF; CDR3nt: TGTGCCAGCAGCGCCAAGAGAGCGGGGCTCCTGGAGACCCAGTACTTC
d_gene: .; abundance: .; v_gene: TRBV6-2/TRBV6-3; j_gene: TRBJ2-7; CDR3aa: CASSYLGEQYF; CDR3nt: TGTGCCAGCAGCTACCTAGGAGAGCAGTACTTC
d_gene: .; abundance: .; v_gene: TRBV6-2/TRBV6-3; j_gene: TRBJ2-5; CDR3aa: CASSGTRQRQETQYF; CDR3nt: TGTGCCAGCAGTGGAACGCGTCAGCGTCAAGAGACCCAGTACTTC
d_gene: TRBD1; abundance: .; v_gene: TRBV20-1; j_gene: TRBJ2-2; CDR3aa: CSARGGQGANAGELFF; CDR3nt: TGCAGTGCTAGGGGGGGACAGGGGGCGAACGCCGGGGAGCTGTTTTTT
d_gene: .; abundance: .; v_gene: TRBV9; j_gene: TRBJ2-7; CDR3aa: CASSAGGGGPYEQYF; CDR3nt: TGTGCCAGCAGCGCTGGGGGAGGGGGTCCCTACGAGCAGTACTTC
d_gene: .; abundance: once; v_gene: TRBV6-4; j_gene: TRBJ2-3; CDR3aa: CASSDRNSDTQYF; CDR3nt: TGTGCCAGCAGTGACCGTAATTCAGATACGCAGTATTTT
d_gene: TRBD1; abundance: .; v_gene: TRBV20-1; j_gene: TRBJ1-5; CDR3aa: CSASSQGNQPQHF; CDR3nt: TGCAGTGCTAGTTCACAGGGGAATCAGCCCCAGCATTTT
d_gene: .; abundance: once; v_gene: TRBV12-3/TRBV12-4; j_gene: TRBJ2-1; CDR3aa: CASIQRGTDYNEQFF; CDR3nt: TGTGCCAGCATACAACGCGGGACGGACTACAATGAGCAGTTCTTC
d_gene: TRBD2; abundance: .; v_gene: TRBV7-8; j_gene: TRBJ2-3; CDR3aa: CASSSYRRGRGLSDTQYF; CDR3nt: TGTGCCAGCAGCTCTTATCGAAGAGGGCGGGGGTTGAGTGATACGCAGTATTTT
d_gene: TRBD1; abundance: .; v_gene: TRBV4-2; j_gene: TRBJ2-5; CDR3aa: CASSQGDREAKTQYF; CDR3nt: TGTGCCAGCAGCCAAGGGGACAGGGAGGCAAAGACCCAGTACTTC
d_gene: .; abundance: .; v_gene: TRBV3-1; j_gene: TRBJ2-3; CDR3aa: CASSQPGTPTTPDTQYF; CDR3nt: TGTGCCAGCAGCCAACCCGGGACACCGACTACCCCAGATACGCAGTATTTT
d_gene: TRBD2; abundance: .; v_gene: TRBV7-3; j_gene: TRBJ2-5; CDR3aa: CASSSGGGAYETQYF; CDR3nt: TGTGCCAGCAGCTCGGGCGGGGGGGCGTATGAGACCCAGTACTTC
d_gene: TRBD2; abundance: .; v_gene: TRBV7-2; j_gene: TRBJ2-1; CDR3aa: CASSLAREVEQFF; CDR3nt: TGTGCCAGCAGCTTAGCTCGGGAGGTTGAGCAGTTCTTC
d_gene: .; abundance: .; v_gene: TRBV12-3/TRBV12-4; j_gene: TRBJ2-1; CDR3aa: CASTPGGRDEQFF; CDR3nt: TGTGCCAGCACCCCAGGGGGGCGGGATGAGCAGTTCTTC
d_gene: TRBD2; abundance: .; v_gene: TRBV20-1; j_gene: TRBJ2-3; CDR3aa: CSAPFSGGLPDTQYF; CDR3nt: TGCAGTGCCCCGTTTAGCGGGGGGCTACCAGATACGCAGTATTTT
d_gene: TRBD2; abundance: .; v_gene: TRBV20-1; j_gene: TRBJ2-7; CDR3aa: CSASPGGGARGGEQYF; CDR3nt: TGCAGTGCTAGTCCTGGCGGGGGGGCCAGAGGAGGTGAGCAGTACTTC
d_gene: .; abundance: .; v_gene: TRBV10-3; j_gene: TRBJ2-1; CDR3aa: CAISEIGAQEQFF; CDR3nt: TGTGCCATCAGTGAGATAGGGGCGCAAGAGCAGTTCTTC
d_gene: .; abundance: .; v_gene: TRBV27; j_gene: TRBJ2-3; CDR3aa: CASGPWGSGSTDTQYF; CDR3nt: TGTGCCAGCGGGCCTTGGGGTTCAGGTAGCACAGATACGCAGTATTTT
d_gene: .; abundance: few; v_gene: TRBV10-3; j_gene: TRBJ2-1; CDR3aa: CAISESYSSYNEQFF; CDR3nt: TGTGCCATCAGTGAGTCATATAGCTCCTACAATGAGCAGTTCTTC
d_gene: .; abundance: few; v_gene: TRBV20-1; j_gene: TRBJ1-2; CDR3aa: CSATGTTPPNYGYTF; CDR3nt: TGCAGTGCTACCGGGACTACCCCCCCTAACTATGGCTACACCTTC
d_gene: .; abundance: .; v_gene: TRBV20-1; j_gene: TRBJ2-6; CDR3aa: CSATSRDTKSGANVLTF; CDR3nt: TGCAGTGCTACGTCCCGGGACACGAAATCCGGGGCCAACGTCCTGACTTTC
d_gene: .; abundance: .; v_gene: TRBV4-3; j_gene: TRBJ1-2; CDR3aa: CASSQEVRRGSRYGYTF; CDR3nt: TGCGCCAGCAGCCAAGAAGTTAGGAGGGGGTCCCGCTATGGCTACACCTTC
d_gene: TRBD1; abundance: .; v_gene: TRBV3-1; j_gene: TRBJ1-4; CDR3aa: CASSQLGQSATNEKLFF; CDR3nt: TGTGCCAGCAGCCAACTGGGACAGAGCGCAACTAATGAAAAACTGTTTTTT
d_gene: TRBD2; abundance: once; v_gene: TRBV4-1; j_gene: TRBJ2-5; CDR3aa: CASSDRLASEQYF; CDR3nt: TGCGCCAGCAGCGACCGACTAGCATCTGAGCAGTACTTC
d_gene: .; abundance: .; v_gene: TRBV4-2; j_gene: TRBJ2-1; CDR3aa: CASSQEPGPGPYNEQFF; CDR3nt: TGTGCCAGCAGCCAAGAACCGGGCCCTGGGCCCTACAATGAGCAGTTCTTC
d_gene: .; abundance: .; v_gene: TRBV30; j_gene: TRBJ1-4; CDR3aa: CALTGKIATNEKLFF; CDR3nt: TGTGCCTTAACAGGGAAAATAGCAACTAATGAAAAACTGTTTTTT
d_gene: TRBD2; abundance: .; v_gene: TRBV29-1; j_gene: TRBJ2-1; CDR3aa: CSGILTSRNEQFF; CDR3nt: TGCAGCGGGATACTGACTAGCAGGAATGAGCAGTTCTTC
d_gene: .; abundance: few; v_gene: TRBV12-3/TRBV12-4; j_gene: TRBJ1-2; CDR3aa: CASSRQGGSFYGYTF; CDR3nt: TGTGCCAGCAGTAGGCAGGGCGGGTCTTTCTATGGCTACACCTTC
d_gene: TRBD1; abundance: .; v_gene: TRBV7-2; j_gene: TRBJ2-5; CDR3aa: CASSLSQGDQETQYF; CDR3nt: TGTGCCAGCAGCTTATCGCAGGGGGACCAAGAGACCCAGTACTTC
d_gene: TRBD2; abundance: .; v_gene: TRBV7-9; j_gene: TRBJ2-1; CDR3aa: CASSFLGLARNEQFF; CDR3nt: TGTGCCAGCAGCTTTCTTGGACTAGCAAGGAATGAGCAGTTCTTC
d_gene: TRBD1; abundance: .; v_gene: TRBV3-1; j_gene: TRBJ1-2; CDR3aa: CASSQSGTGSTF; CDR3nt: TGTGCCAGCAGCCAAAGCGGGACAGGGAGCACCTTC
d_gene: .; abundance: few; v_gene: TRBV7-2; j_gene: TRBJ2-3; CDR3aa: CASSLVDLDLQYF; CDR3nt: TGTGCCAGCAGCTTAGTTGATTTGGACTTGCAGTATTTT
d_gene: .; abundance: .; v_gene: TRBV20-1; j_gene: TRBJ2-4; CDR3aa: CSARAILAKNIQYF; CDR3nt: TGCAGTGCTCGAGCAATCCTAGCCAAAAACATTCAGTACTTC
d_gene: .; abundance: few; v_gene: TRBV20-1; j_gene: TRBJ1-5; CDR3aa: CSARSEGSNQPQHF; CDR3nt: TGCAGTGCTAGAAGCGAGGGGTCCAATCAGCCCCAGCATTTT
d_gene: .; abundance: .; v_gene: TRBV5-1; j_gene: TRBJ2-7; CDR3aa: CASSLGTIFYEQYF; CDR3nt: TGCGCCAGCAGCTTGGGGACCATTTTCTACGAGCAGTACTTC
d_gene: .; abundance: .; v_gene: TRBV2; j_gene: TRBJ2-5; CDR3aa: CASKAGNQGTQYF; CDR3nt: TGTGCCAGCAAGGCGGGGAACCAAGGAACCCAGTACTTC
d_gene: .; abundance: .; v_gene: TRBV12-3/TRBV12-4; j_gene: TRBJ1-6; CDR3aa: CASSFADLNSPLHF; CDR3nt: TGTGCCAGCAGTTTTGCAGATCTAAATTCACCCCTCCACTTT
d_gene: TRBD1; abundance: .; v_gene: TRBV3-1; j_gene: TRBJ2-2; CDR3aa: CASSQVRDRLTGELFF; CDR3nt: TGTGCCAGCAGCCAAGTCAGGGACAGGCTTACCGGGGAGCTGTTTTTT
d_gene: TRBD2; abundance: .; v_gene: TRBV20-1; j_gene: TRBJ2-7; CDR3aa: CSARDHSGGSPEQYF; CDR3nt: TGCAGTGCTAGAGACCATAGCGGGGGATCGCCCGAGCAGTACTTC
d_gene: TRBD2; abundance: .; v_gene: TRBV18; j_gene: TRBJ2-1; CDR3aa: CASSLGTTYWNEQFF; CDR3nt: TGTGCCAGCTCCCTTGGGACTACTTACTGGAATGAGCAGTTCTTC
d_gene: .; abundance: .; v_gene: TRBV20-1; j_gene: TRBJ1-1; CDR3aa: CSARDPYSGTTEAFF; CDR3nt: TGCAGTGCTAGAGACCCCTATTCAGGGACCACTGAAGCTTTCTTT
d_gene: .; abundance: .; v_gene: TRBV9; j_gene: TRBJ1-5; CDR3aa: CASSVGGPNQPQHF; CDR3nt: TGTGCCAGCAGCGTAGGGGGCCCAAATCAGCCCCAGCATTTT
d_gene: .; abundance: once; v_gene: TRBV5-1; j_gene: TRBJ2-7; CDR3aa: CASAGVARYEQYF; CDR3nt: TGCGCCAGCGCCGGGGTAGCGCGGTACGAGCAGTACTTC
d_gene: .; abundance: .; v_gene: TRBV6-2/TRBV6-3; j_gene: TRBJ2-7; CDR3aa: CASSSGTLSYEQYF; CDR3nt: TGTGCCAGCAGTTCTGGGACACTCTCCTACGAGCAGTACTTC